This T cell receptor beta chain was obtained from a study of blood T cell repertoires in COVID-19. Study context: Sites in the United States, Italy and Spain provided acute and convalescent COVID-19 samples.

Sequencing was performed with immunoSEQ multiplex PCR; in TCRdb, only in-frame clones are kept and a portion is missing. Of 150,000 to 200,000 clones in the sample, approximately 80% are singletons; the top ten hold 10% to 15%. After removal of 1 base from V and 6 bases from J, the junction contained 11 bases not matched to a gene. This CDR3 is 17 amino acids long. CDR1 and CDR2 from the germline V gene are SGHVS and FQNEAQ. The sample comprised PBMCs or T cells enriched from blood (not recorded which). The V call is TRBV7-8, the J call TRBJ2-7, with 11 bases that match TRBD2. This receptor was obtained from a woman in her fifties or sixties who had recovered from COVID-19. The CDR3 protein is CASSLVRASGRSSEQYF. The DNA of the CDR3 is TGTGCCAGCAGCTTAGTGCGGGCTAGCGGGAGGTCTAGCGAGCAGTACTTC.